This TCR beta chain originates from a study of PD-1 blockade in classical Hodgkin lymphoma. Findings of the study overall: Complete responders started with a diversity level that resembled newly diagnosed patients at baseline. The authors excluded patients who started nivolumab under 1 year after ASCT.

Sequencing was performed with immunoSEQ multiplex PCR; in TCRdb, only in-frame clones are kept and a portion is missing. The sample lists around 66,000 clones; 60% to 80% were seen once. Every single patient, without exception, relapsed after autologous stem cell transplantation, and brentuximab vedotin exposure varied. Germline V gene data show CDR1 as MDHEN and CDR2 as SYDVKM. The ends were cut back, 2 bases at V and 3 bases at J, with 8 bases in the middle. This CDR3 has 13 residues. In regard to this clone: What it binds is unknown.

The clonotype originates from a human donor with classical Hodgkin lymphoma. This chain links TRBV28 with TRBJ2-7; D ambiguous. The starting material was peripheral blood mononuclear cells (PBMCs), obtained before the second cycle of nivolumab. The CDR3 DNA follows: TGTGCCAGCAGTTTAGGGGTGGTCTACGAGCAGTACTTC. Residues: CASSLGVVYEQYF.